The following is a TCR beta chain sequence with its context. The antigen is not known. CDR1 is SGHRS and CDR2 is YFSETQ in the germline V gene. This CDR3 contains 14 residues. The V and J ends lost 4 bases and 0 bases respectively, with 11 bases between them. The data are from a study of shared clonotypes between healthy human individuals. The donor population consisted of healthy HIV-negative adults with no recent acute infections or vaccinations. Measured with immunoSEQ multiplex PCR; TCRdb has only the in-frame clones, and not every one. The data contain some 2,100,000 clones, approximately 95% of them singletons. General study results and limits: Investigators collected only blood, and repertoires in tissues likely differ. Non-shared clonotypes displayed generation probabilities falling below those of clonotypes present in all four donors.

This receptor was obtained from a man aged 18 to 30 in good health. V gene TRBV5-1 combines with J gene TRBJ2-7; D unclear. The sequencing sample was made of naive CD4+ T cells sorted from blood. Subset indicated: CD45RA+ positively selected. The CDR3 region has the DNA TGCGCCAGCAGCACCGGACGAAGCTCCTACGAGCAGTACTTC. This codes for CASSTGRSSYEQYF.